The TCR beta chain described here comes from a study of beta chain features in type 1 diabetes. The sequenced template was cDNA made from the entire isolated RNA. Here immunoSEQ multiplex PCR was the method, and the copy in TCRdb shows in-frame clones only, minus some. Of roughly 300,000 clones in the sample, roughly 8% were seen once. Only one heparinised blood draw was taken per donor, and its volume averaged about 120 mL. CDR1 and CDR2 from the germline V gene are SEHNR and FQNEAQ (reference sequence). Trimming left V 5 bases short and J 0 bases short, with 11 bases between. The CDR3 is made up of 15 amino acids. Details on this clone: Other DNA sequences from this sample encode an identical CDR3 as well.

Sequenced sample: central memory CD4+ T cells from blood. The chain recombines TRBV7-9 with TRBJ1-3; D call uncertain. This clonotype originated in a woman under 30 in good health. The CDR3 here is CASSPRGSSGNTIYF. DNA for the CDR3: TGTGCCAGCAGCCCCCGGGGTAGCTCTGGAAACACCATATATTTT.